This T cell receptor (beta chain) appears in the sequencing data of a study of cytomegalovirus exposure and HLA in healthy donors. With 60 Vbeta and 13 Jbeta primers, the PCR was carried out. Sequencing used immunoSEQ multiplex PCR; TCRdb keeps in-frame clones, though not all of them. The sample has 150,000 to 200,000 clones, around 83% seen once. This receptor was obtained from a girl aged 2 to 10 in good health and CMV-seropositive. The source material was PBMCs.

For the CDR3, the DNA is TGTGCCAGCAGCTTAGTTATAGATACGCAGTATTTT. This translates into CASSLVIDTQYF. The chain links TRBV7-9 to TRBJ2-3; D uncertain. The V gene lost 1 base and the J gene lost 5 bases, with 4 bases spanning the gap. The CDR3 runs to 12 residues. Germline-derived CDR1 and CDR2 are SEHNR and FQNEAQ (reference sequence).